This T cell receptor beta chain was documented in a study of CD8+CD57+ T cells in acquired aplastic anemia. Study details: Sorted CD4+ and CD8+ cells yielded DNA averaging about 2.9 ug.

Study findings and constraints: Researchers report that around 29 CD8+ CDR3 sequences appeared in both patients and controls.

Profiling of TCR beta VDJ combinations and CDR3 sequences used genomic DNA as template. One entry per CDR3 protein results from TCRdb running MiXCR on the reads. The sample holds about 210,000 distinct CDR3 sequences; over 55% are singletons and the top ten take about 29%. Turning to this clonotype: Its antigen is as yet unknown.

Losses at the gene ends were 5 bases for V and 3 bases for J; bases not matched to a gene: 12. The CDR3 sequence is 15 residues long. Germline assignment: CDR1 SQVTM and CDR2 ANQGSEA. Material for sequencing was sorted CD4+, CD8+, or CD8+CD57+ T cells (not recorded which) from PBMCs. This rearrangement joins TRBV29-1 to TRBJ2-7, with 8 positions matching TRBD1. The clonotype comes from a human donor in good health. CDR3 residues: CSVIITGGRYYEQYF. DNA of the CDR3: TGCAGCGTTATTATCACAGGGGGAAGGTACTACGAGCAGTACTTC.